Detailed here is one T cell receptor beta chain. The sample originates from a study of cytomegalovirus exposure and HLA in healthy donors. The PCR used 60 Vbeta and 13 Jbeta primers. Sequencing used immunoSEQ multiplex PCR; TCRdb keeps in-frame clones, though not all of them. The repertoire holds some 130,000 clones, with over 50% as singletons. This receptor was obtained from a human donor in good health. The sequenced material came from PBMCs.

The CDR3 is CASWTGINYGYTF. DNA for the CDR3: TGTGCCAGCTGGACAGGGATAAACTATGGCTACACCTTC. The chain uses TRBV6-1 and TRBJ1-2, with 8 bases matching TRBD1. The V segment lost 8 bases and the J segment 2 bases; nucleotides outside the gene matches: 4. The CDR3 is made up of 13 amino acids. The V gene's germline CDR1 is MNHNS and CDR2 SASEGT.